The 15 T cell receptor beta chains reported below all come from one sample, sequenced in a study of T cell responses to AZD1222 COVID-19 vaccine. Clones were sequenced by immunoSEQ multiplex PCR, and TCRdb holds only the in-frame ones, with some missing. The table lists about 160,000 clones, approximately 91% of them singletons. Sequences were derived from peripheral blood, sampled on day 0 of AZD1222 vaccination. The origin of the receptors is an adult in good health.

The chain joins TRBV29-1 to TRBJ1-4; unclear D gene. The germline V and J ends were trimmed by 5 bases and 6 bases, with 10 bases remaining between them. Germline CDR1 SQVTM, CDR2 ANQGSEA. This CDR3 has 12 residues. DNA of the CDR3: TGCAGCGTTCAGTTTCCGGATGAAAAACTGTTTTTT. As protein: CSVQFPDEKLFF.

CDR3 DNA sequence: TGTGCCAGTTCGGGGCAGTTGAACACTGAAGCTTTCTTT. Translating gives CASSGQLNTEAFF. The chain has TRBV19 and TRBJ1-1; the D gene is possibly TRBD1 (5 bases). The V gene lost 8 bases and the J gene lost 0 bases, with 10 bases spanning the gap. Germline V gene lookup returns CDR1 LNHDA and CDR2 SQIVND (reference sequence). The CDR3 has 13 residues.

V gene TRBV10-3 combines with J gene TRBJ2-1; D not certain. V was shortened by 0 bases and J by 8 bases, with 8 bases between the two germline ends. CDR1 is ENHRY and CDR2 is SYGVKD in the germline V gene. The CDR3 spans 13 residues. The CDR3 loop is CAISESSWDEQFF. In nucleotides, the CDR3 is TGTGCCATCAGTGAGTCGTCATGGGATGAGCAGTTCTTC.

The V and J genes are TRBV27 and TRBJ1-5; TRBD1 aligns across 7 bases. CDR1 and CDR2 (germline): MNHEY, SMNVEV (reference sequence). The junction had 5 bases not matched to a gene; V was cut back by 0 bases and J by 3 bases. CDR3 size: 16 residues. CDR3 sequence reads: CASSLSWGQLNQPQHF. In DNA form, the CDR3 reads TGTGCCAGCAGTTTATCCTGGGGACAGCTCAATCAGCCCCAGCATTTT.

In this sample, this clone turned up once. The V call is TRBV3-1 (or the pseudogene TRBV3-2), the J call TRBJ1-6; TRBD1 is a possible D gene (6 bases). The length of the CDR3 is 17 residues. The germline V gene encodes CDR1 LGHDT and CDR2 YNNKEL (reference sequence). V dropped 4 bases and J dropped 8 bases, with 21 bases sitting between them. CDR3 amino acids: CASSPSLGGGGHSPLHF. CDR3 bases: TGTGCCAGCAGCCCCTCCCTAGGGGGTGGCGGACATTCACCCCTCCACTTT.

The chain combines TRBV6-5 with TRBJ1-2; the D gene is possibly TRBD1 (5 bases). From germline, CDR1 is MNHEY and CDR2 SVGAGI. V lost 2 bases and J 8 bases, leaving 21 bases between the germline ends. The CDR3 sequence is 16 residues long. This CDR3 is CASSYGAGSQIKGYTF. The CDR3 DNA is TGTGCCAGCAGTTACGGGGCAGGTTCACAGATTAAGGGCTACACCTTC.

CDR3 amino acids: CASSLAHPEKLFF. In DNA, the CDR3 is TGTGCCAGCAGCTTAGCGCACCCTGAAAAACTGTTTTTT. The gene calls are TRBV7-9 and TRBJ1-4; no firm D call. Trimming stripped 0 bases from V and 7 bases from J, with 6 bases between. The CDR3 extends over 13 amino acids. Germline assignment: CDR1 SEHNR and CDR2 FQNEAQ (reference sequence).

V gene TRBV25-1 combines with J gene TRBJ1-4; D ambiguous. This CDR3 comprises 14 residues. V lost 2 bases and J lost 0, with 4 bases in between. Germline CDR1 MGHDK, CDR2 SYGVNS. The CDR3 DNA reads TGTGCCAGCAGTGAAGTCGCAACTAATGAAAAACTGTTTTTT. The encoded protein is CASSEVATNEKLFF.

The rearrangement uses TRBV14 and TRBJ1-6; the D gene is possibly TRBD1 (5 bases). From germline, CDR1 is SGHDN and CDR2 FVKESK. V was pared by 2 bases and J by 9 bases, with 5 bases between. The CDR3 sequence is 12 residues long. The CDR3 spells CASSQQGSPLHF. The CDR3, as DNA: TGTGCCAGCAGCCAACAGGGTTCACCCCTCCACTTT.

The chain is built from TRBV7-2 and TRBJ1-2, with 7 positions matching TRBD1. This CDR3 region has 14 residues. Trimming cost V 5 bases and J 5 bases; bases outside gene matches: 8. CDR1 and CDR2 from the germline V gene are SGHTA and FQGNSA. In DNA form, the CDR3 reads TGTGCCAGCAGCGACCCGACAGGGAAGTATGGCTACACCTTC. This codes for CASSDPTGKYGYTF.

The rearrangement links TRBV2 to TRBJ2-1, with TRBD1 matching 12 bases. This CDR3 spans 13 amino acids. V shed 7 bases, J shed 9 bases, and the junction held 4 bases outside the gene matches. Germline CDR1 reads SNHLY; CDR2 reads FYNNEI. This CDR3 is CASTGQGAGEQFF. The CDR3 DNA is TGTGCCAGCACGGGACAGGGGGCGGGTGAGCAGTTCTTC.

The CDR3 nucleotides are TGTGCCAGCAGCGCTCCGACACATAGCAATCAGCCCCAGCATTTT. This sequence encodes CASSAPTHSNQPQHF. The chain has TRBV27 and TRBJ1-5; D unresolved. This CDR3 has 15 amino acids. Looked up from germline, CDR1 is MNHEY and CDR2 is SMNVEV (reference sequence). V was shortened by 6 bases and J by 0 bases, with 12 bases between the two germline ends.

This clone was recorded once. The chain couples TRBV2 to TRBJ2-3, with D unclear. There are 13 residues in the CDR3. V gave up 3 bases and J gave up 5 bases, with 9 bases separating them. The germline V gene encodes CDR1 SNHLY and CDR2 FYNNEI. CDR3 amino acids: CASSDVVGDTQYF. CDR3 DNA sequence: TGTGCCAGCAGTGACGTTGTTGGAGATACGCAGTATTTT. Full variable domain (missing parts from reference TRBV2 and TRBJ2-3): EPEVTQTPSHQVTQMGQEVILRCVPISNHLYFYWYRQILGQKVEFLVSFYNNEISEKSEIFDDQFSVERPDGSNFTLKIRSTKLEDSAMYFCASSDVVGDTQYFGPGTRLTVL.

The CDR3 bases are TGTGCCAGCAGTTACGGACAGGGAGGGTACGAGCAGTACTTC. It codes for CASSYGQGGYEQYF. This chain connects TRBV6-5 to TRBJ2-7; maybe TRBD1 (8 bases). Germline assignment: CDR1 MNHEY and CDR2 SVGAGI. Trimming cost V 2 bases and J 4 bases, with 12 bases left between them. There are 14 residues in the CDR3.

This rearrangement joins TRBV19 to TRBJ2-2, with a possible D match to TRBD2 (6 bases). The V and J ends lost 3 bases and 6 bases respectively, with 23 bases between them. CDR1 and CDR2 (germline): LNHDA, SQIVND (reference sequence). This CDR3 contains 18 residues. The CDR3 reads CASSIMGPRDWMAGELFF. CDR3 nucleotide sequence: TGTGCCAGTAGTATCATGGGCCCAAGGGACTGGATGGCCGGGGAGCTGTTTTTT. Filled out from reference TRBV19 and TRBJ2-2, the complete variable domain reads DGGITQSPKYLFRKEGQNVTLSCEQNLNHDAMYWYRQDPGQGLRLIYYSQIVNDFQKGDIAEGYSVSREKKESFPLTVTSAQKNPTAFYLCASSIMGPRDWMAGELFFGEGSRLTVL.